The source of this TCR beta chain is a study of cytomegalovirus exposure and HLA in healthy donors. At the level of the study: T cells numbering around 190 million yielded more than 95 million unique TCR beta sequences in an earlier analysis.

13 Jbeta primers and 60 Vbeta primers were used for the PCR. The method was immunoSEQ multiplex PCR; TCRdb's version includes in-frame clones alone and lacks a portion of them. The profile shows 150,000 to 200,000 clones, 75% to 90% of them singletons. Comment on this clone: Its antigen remains unknown.

Study results and caveats: Donors were assumed by presence/absence analyses to have roughly uniform sequencing depth. A later analysis reported that several of the most significant clusters appeared to be linked to common viral pathogens, among them Epstein-Barr virus. It was confirmed in vitro that three of the CMV-associated chains were specific for CMV antigens.

The sequence derives from a man aged 45-65 years in good health and CMV-seropositive. The sequenced sample was PBMCs.

The CDR3 is CASKKGSGNTIYF. The DNA of the CDR3 is TGTGCCAGCAAGAAGGGGTCTGGAAACACCATATATTTT. V and J are TRBV6-1 and TRBJ1-3; D perhaps matches TRBD1 (5 bases). This CDR3 has 13 residues. V was shortened by 7 bases and J by 1 base, with 8 bases between the two germline ends. The V gene's germline CDR1 is MNHNS and CDR2 SASEGT.